A selection of T cell receptor beta chains follows, all from one sample in a study of long-term antiretroviral therapy in people with HIV. Clones were read by immunoSEQ multiplex PCR, and TCRdb kept only the in-frame ones, dropping some. The data show 15,000 to 20,000 clones, with roughly 80% seen just once and approximately 9.3% held by the top ten. The sample consisted of unsorted PBMCs, taken 0.5 years before starting antiretroviral therapy. The origin of the receptors is a man younger than 30 with HIV. Both conserved end residues are part of each CDR3. A D gene is named only where the DNA matches it firmly. Expanded clones get a size class; other rows say once, few or many, or leave the size out.

d_call,clone_size,j_call,v_call,cdr3_nt,cdr3_aa
NA,NA,TRBJ2-7,TRBV5-4,TGTGCCAGCAGCCAGAGGGACACTAGGACCTACGAGCAGTACTTC,CASSQRDTRTYEQYF
TRBD2,NA,TRBJ2-5,TRBV5-6,TGTGCCAGCAGCTTGACGAGCGGGGTGCAGGAGACCCAGTACTTC,CASSLTSGVQETQYF
NA,NA,TRBJ2-7,TRBV6-5,TGTGCCAGCAGTTACGGGACAACCTACGAGCAGTACTTC,CASSYGTTYEQYF
NA,NA,TRBJ1-3,TRBV2,TGTGCCAGCAGTGATCCCGGCAGGTCAGGAAACACCATATATTTT,CASSDPGRSGNTIYF
NA,NA,TRBJ1-5,TRBV27,TGTGCCAGCAGTGGGGGGGATCAGCCCCAGCATTTT,CASSGGDQPQHF
TRBD2,NA,TRBJ2-1,TRBV5-1,TGCGCCAGCAGCGGGACTAGCGGGGGCTCCTACAATGAGCAGTTCTTC,CASSGTSGGSYNEQFF
NA,NA,TRBJ1-2,TRBV19,TGTGCCAGTAGTATAGGGCCGGGTGGAAACTATGGCTACACCTTC,CASSIGPGGNYGYTF
TRBD2,NA,TRBJ2-1,TRBV27,TGTGCCAGCAGTTTAGGCGGGGGGAGCTACAATGAGCAGTTCTTC,CASSLGGGSYNEQFF
TRBD1,NA,TRBJ1-1,TRBV5-4,TGTGCCAGCAGCGAAGACAGGGGGCAGAGCACTGAAGCTTTCTTT,CASSEDRGQSTEAFF
NA,NA,TRBJ1-6,TRBV2,TGTGCCAGCAGTGAAGGACGCGAAAATTCACCCCTCCACTTT,CASSEGRENSPLHF
TRBD1,NA,TRBJ1-4,TRBV28,TGTGCCAGCAGTTCCCCCGGGGAGGGGGCGAAGGAAAAACTGTTTTTT,CASSSPGEGAKEKLFF
TRBD2,once,TRBJ2-1,TRBV5-1,TGCGCCAGCAGCTCTGTCAGCGGGAGGGCCCAGTTAGAGGATGAGCAGTTCTTC,CASSSVSGRAQLEDEQFF
TRBD2,few,TRBJ2-7,TRBV5-4,TGTGCCAGCAGCTTGGAAGCTAGCGGGGCGGCTAGTCGGTACGAGCAGTACTTC,CASSLEASGAASRYEQYF
NA,NA,TRBJ2-7,TRBV5-1,TGCGCCAGCAGCCGATCGACAGGATACGAGCAGTACTTC,CASSRSTGYEQYF
NA,NA,TRBJ2-1,TRBV10-1,TGCGCCAGTGGGACCTCTTATGAGCAGTTCTTC,CASGTSYEQFF
NA,NA,TRBJ1-2,TRBV10-1,TGCGCCAGCAATGAGGGTGTAGGATATGGCTACACCTTC,CASNEGVGYGYTF
TRBD1,few,TRBJ1-5,TRBV6-5,TGTGCCAGCAGCCCCAGGGGGCAAATTAATCAGCCCCAGCATTTT,CASSPRGQINQPQHF
NA,NA,TRBJ1-6,TRBV4-1,TGCGCCAGCAGGCCGGGCGGTTACTATAATTCACCCCTCCACTTT,CASRPGGYYNSPLHF
NA,NA,TRBJ1-5,TRBV9,TGTGCCAGCAGCGAAGAGGCCAGGGATGGGGGTCAGCCCCAGCATTTT,CASSEEARDGGQPQHF
NA,NA,TRBJ1-5,TRBV12-5,TGTGCTAGTGGTTTATCCCCCGGGGAGGGCGCCTTGTTTCGACCCCAGCATTTT,CASGLSPGEGALFRPQHF
NA,NA,TRBJ2-1,TRBV5-5,TGTGCCAGCAGTTTTACTAGCCTTACCTACAATGAGCAGTTCTTC,CASSFTSLTYNEQFF
TRBD1,few,TRBJ2-7,TRBV6-6,TGTGCCAGCAGTCCCGGGACAGGGGCGAGGGAGCAGTACTTC,CASSPGTGAREQYF
NA,NA,TRBJ2-1,TRBV7-2,TGTGCCAGCAGCGTAGCCGGGACCCATAGCTCCTACAATGAGCAGTTCTTC,CASSVAGTHSSYNEQFF
TRBD1,NA,TRBJ1-3,TRBV18,TGTGCCAGCTCAGAGACAGGGGCCACTGGAAACACCATATATTTT,CASSETGATGNTIYF
NA,NA,TRBJ1-2,TRBV19,TGTGCCAGTAGTATAGACGTCAGGGACAACTATGGCTACACCTTC,CASSIDVRDNYGYTF
NA,few,TRBJ1-1,TRBV28,TGTGCCAGCAGTCCTCTAGGGGTAGGTGAAGCTTTCTTT,CASSPLGVGEAFF
NA,NA,TRBJ1-2,TRBV6-5,TGTGCCAGCAGTTACTCGGAGGGAACCTATGGCTACACCTTC,CASSYSEGTYGYTF
NA,NA,TRBJ2-3,TRBV5-1,TGCGCCAGCAGCTTAAACCCGGGCACAGATACGCAGTATTTT,CASSLNPGTDTQYF
NA,NA,TRBJ2-7,TRBV10-3,TGTGCCATCAGACAGGGGGGGGGTTACGAGCAGTACTTC,CAIRQGGGYEQYF
NA,NA,TRBJ2-7,TRBV5-1,TGCGCCAGCAGTGGGAGGAGCTCCTACGAGCAGTACTTC,CASSGRSSYEQYF
TRBD2,NA,TRBJ2-1,TRBV27,TGTGCCAGCAGTCCCCCCGGGAGGGATGAGCAGTTCTTC,CASSPPGRDEQFF
NA,once,TRBJ2-5,TRBV29-1,TGCAGCGTTGAACTAAAAGAGACCCAGTACTTC,CSVELKETQYF
NA,few,TRBJ1-1,TRBV6-1,TGTGCCAGCAGGGACGGAATGAACACTGAAGCTTTCTTT,CASRDGMNTEAFF
NA,few,TRBJ1-1,TRBV27,TGTGCCAGCAGTCCGAACAGGGTAGAAGCTTTCTTT,CASSPNRVEAFF
NA,NA,TRBJ2-1,TRBV2,TGTGCCAGCAACCGGGACTGGAAAGGGTATGAGCAGTTCTTC,CASNRDWKGYEQFF
NA,NA,TRBJ2-7,TRBV5-1,TGCGCCAGCAGCTTGGGCCCCCAGGGGGGTTCGACCTACGAGCAGTACTTC,CASSLGPQGGSTYEQYF